The 24 T cell receptor beta chains below all came from one sample that was sequenced in a study of OX40 agonist ivuxolimab in advanced cancers. The data were produced by immunoSEQ multiplex PCR, yet TCRdb's version contains in-frame clones alone and is incomplete. The data contain 40,000 or so clones, about 82% of them singletons. The sample was CD4+ or CD8+ T cells sorted from blood, taken in a trial of the OX40 agonist ivuxolimab. Every receptor here comes from an adult with an advanced solid tumor such as melanoma, head and neck, liver or kidney cancer.

Only one count was recorded for this clone. The V gene is TRBV5-4, the J gene TRBJ2-5, with 7 bases lining up with TRBD1. This CDR3 is built from 14 residues. Trimming took 3 bases from V and 0 from J; bases not matched to a gene: 2. In germline, CDR1 is SGHNT, CDR2 YYREEE (reference sequence). The CDR3, as DNA: TGTGCCAGCAGCTCTACAGGGGACCAAGAGACCCAGTACTTC. Protein sequence: CASSSTGDQETQYF.

The chain joins TRBV18 to TRBJ2-7; D is possibly TRBD2 (11 bases). Between the trimmed V and J ends, which lost 3 bases and 9 bases, there was a span of 27 bases. The germline V gene encodes CDR1 KGHSH and CDR2 LQKENI. CDR3 length: 17 amino acids. The CDR3 protein is CASSPGQGTSGRLLQYF. In nucleotides, the CDR3 is TGTGCCAGCTCACCGGGACAGGGGACTAGCGGACGTCTTCTGCAGTACTTC.

This chain uses TRBV27 with TRBJ2-7, with D perhaps matching TRBD1 (6 bases). Germline CDR1 and CDR2: MNHEY and SMNVEV (reference sequence). CDR3 length equals 15 residues. V gave up 4 bases and J gave up 4 bases, with 17 bases separating them. In nucleotides, the CDR3 is TGTGCCAGCAGTTCAAAGGCTGGGGGCCCGTACGAGCAGTACTTC. This encodes CASSSKAGGPYEQYF.

This chain connects TRBV7-6 to TRBJ2-7; 13 positions match TRBD2. The junction had 0 bases not matched to a gene; V was cut back by 5 bases and J by 2 bases. Germline V CDR1 and CDR2: SGHVS, FNYEAQ. The length of the CDR3 is 14 residues. The CDR3 DNA follows: TGTGCCAGCAGCGGACTAGCGGGGGCCTACGAGCAGTACTTC. This translates into CASSGLAGAYEQYF.

The gene calls are TRBV4-2 and TRBJ2-1, with 7 bases that match TRBD1. This CDR3 has 17 amino acids. CDR1 and CDR2 (germline): LGHNA, YNFKEQ. The J segment lost 7 bases and the V segment lost 1 base, leaving 13 bases of the junction unmatched. CDR3 nucleotides: TGTGCCAGCAGCCAAGGGGACAGCAAATTTAGTTATAATGAGCAGTTCTTC. It yields the protein CASSQGDSKFSYNEQFF.

CDR3 residues: CASSLAQGQLGEQFF. The CDR3 DNA reads as TGTGCCAGCAGCTTGGCTCAGGGGCAATTAGGTGAGCAGTTCTTC. This chain joins TRBV5-5 and TRBJ2-1; D possibly corresponds to TRBD1 (6 bases). The CDR3 runs 15 residues. V lost 0 bases to trimming and J lost 9 bases, with 16 bases between them. The germline V gene encodes CDR1 SGHKS and CDR2 YYEKEE (reference sequence).

The gene calls are TRBV6-6 and TRBJ1-3; unclear D gene. Germline lookup yields CDR1 MNHNY and CDR2 SVGAGI (reference sequence). There are 13 residues in the CDR3. The V and J ends lost 6 bases and 5 bases respectively, with 11 bases between them. CDR3 residues: CASSSPGRNTIYF. CDR3 coding DNA: TGTGCCAGCAGCTCCCCGGGGAGAAACACCATATATTTT.

This clone was counted once. The V gene is TRBV7-9, the J gene TRBJ2-7, with 8 bases fitting TRBD1. This CDR3 has 15 amino acids. CDR1 SEHNR and CDR2 FQNEAQ come from the germline V gene (reference sequence). The trim removed 1 base at V and 0 bases at J, leaving 2 bases unmatched. The CDR3 here is CASSLGDRSSYEQYF. CDR3 DNA sequence: TGTGCCAGCAGCTTAGGGGACAGGAGCTCCTACGAGCAGTACTTC.

For the CDR3, the DNA is TGTGCCAGTAGTACGTCAGGGGTAGGGGCCTACGAGCAGTACTTC. Protein sequence: CASSTSGVGAYEQYF. The rearrangement joins TRBV19 to TRBJ2-5; a possible D gene is TRBD1 (6 bases). The end of the DNA aligns better with TRBJ2-7, so the J call may be wrong. The CDR3 totals 15 residues. Germline V gene sequence: CDR1 LNHDA, CDR2 SQIVND (reference sequence).

The chain is built from TRBV7-8 and TRBJ2-3, with a weak D call TRBD1 (6 bases). Per the germline V gene, CDR1 is SGHVS and CDR2 is FQNEAQ. CDR3 length: 14 amino acids. V was trimmed by 4 bases and J by 4 bases, leaving 12 bases between them. CDR3 sequence: CASSSNTGPDTQYF. CDR3 sequence (DNA): TGTGCCAGCAGCTCGAATACAGGGCCAGATACGCAGTATTTT.

The chain recombines TRBV12-5 with TRBJ2-2; no definite D call. This CDR3 spans 12 amino acids. The V gene lost 0 bases and the J gene lost 7 bases, with 3 bases spanning the gap. From germline, CDR1 is LGHNT and CDR2 FRNRAP. The CDR3 DNA reads TGTGCTAGTGGTTTGGTTGGCGGGGAGCTGTTTTTT. Its protein is CASGLVGGELFF.

This clone was detected a few times. This rearrangement joins TRBV6-1 to TRBJ1-5; no clear D gene. The CDR3 is 16 residues long. V dropped 2 bases and J dropped 5 bases, with 16 bases sitting between them. Germline values: CDR1 MNHNS, CDR2 SASEGT. The CDR3 DNA is TGTGCCAGCAGTGAACCCTCGGGAAGTGGTCATCAGCCCCAGCATTTT. Protein: CASSEPSGSGHQPQHF.

The chain links TRBV28 to TRBJ2-7; 9 nucleotides match TRBD1. Looked up from germline, CDR1 is MDHEN and CDR2 is SYDVKM. Trimming at V came to 6 bases and at J to 0 bases, leaving 6 bases not matched to a gene. This CDR3 has 15 residues. The CDR3 is CASRWDRAFSYEQYF. The DNA for the CDR3 is TGTGCCAGCAGGTGGGACAGGGCTTTCTCCTACGAGCAGTACTTC.

V is TRBV4-3 and J is TRBJ2-3, with 16 bases fitting TRBD2. CDR1 and CDR2 (germline): LGHNA, YSLEER. The junction had 5 bases not matched to a gene; V was cut back by 0 bases and J by 5 bases. The CDR3 covers 18 residues. For the CDR3, the DNA is TGCGCCAGCAGCCAAGATAAGGGACTAGCGGGAGGGCAAGATACGCAGTATTTT. Translation gives CASSQDKGLAGGQDTQYF.

The chain has TRBV18 and TRBJ2-2; maybe TRBD1 (6 bases). V lost 6 bases and J 1 base, leaving 15 bases between the germline ends. The length of the CDR3 is 16 residues. The germline CDR1 and CDR2 sequences are KGHSH and LQKENI. The CDR3 protein is CASSDSQLRNTGELFF. The CDR3, as DNA: TGTGCCAGCTCGGACAGCCAACTACGGAACACCGGGGAGCTGTTTTTT.

The chain employs TRBV5-1 and TRBJ2-1, with D maybe TRBD2 (6 bases). The CDR3 consists of 13 residues. Trimming took off 4 bases at V and 12 bases at J, with 17 bases between the two ends. CDR1 SGHRS and CDR2 YFSETQ come from the germline V gene. The CDR3 DNA follows: TGCGCCAGCAGCCCGTCGAGGACTAATCTGCAGTTCTTC. Encoded protein: CASSPSRTNLQFF.

This chain links TRBV5-1 with TRBJ2-5; D is possibly TRBD1 or TRBD2 (5 bases each). The V end lost 2 bases, the J end lost 2 bases, and 13 bases lay between the germline ends. This CDR3 has 15 amino acids. Germline V gene sequence: CDR1 SGHRS, CDR2 YFSETQ. The CDR3 loop is CASSFGTPRQETQYF. In DNA form, the CDR3 reads TGCGCCAGCAGCTTTGGGACCCCGAGGCAAGAGACCCAGTACTTC.

The chain combines TRBV11-2 with TRBJ2-2; 7 nucleotides line up with TRBD1. CDR1 is SGHAT and CDR2 is FQNNGV in the germline V gene. The V segment lost 5 bases and the J segment 0 bases; nucleotides outside the gene matches: 6. The CDR3 contains 16 residues. This CDR3 is CASSLHRGPNTGELFF. In DNA, the CDR3 is TGTGCCAGCAGCCTACACAGGGGCCCGAACACCGGGGAGCTGTTTTTT.

This sequence joins TRBV2 and TRBJ2-3, with a weak D call TRBD2 (6 bases). The CDR3 runs to 14 residues. Trimming shortened V by 6 bases and J by 3 bases, and 13 bases separated the two germline ends. Per germline, CDR1 SNHLY and CDR2 FYNNEI. The CDR3: CASSLGLGTDTQYF. For the CDR3, the DNA is TGTGCCAGCAGCTTGGGACTCGGGACAGATACGCAGTATTTT. Full variable domain (remainder filled in from reference TRBV2 and TRBJ2-3): EPEVTQTPSHQVTQMGQEVILRCVPISNHLYFYWYRQILGQKVEFLVSFYNNEISEKSEIFDDQFSVERPDGSNFTLKIRSTKLEDSAMYFCASSLGLGTDTQYFGPGTRLTVL.

The V call is TRBV11-2, the J call TRBJ1-3; no firm D call. The CDR3 is made up of 14 amino acids. The V and J ends lost 5 bases and 7 bases respectively, with 15 bases between them. The V gene's germline CDR1 is SGHAT and CDR2 FQNNGV. The CDR3 coding sequence is TGTGCCAGCAGCGGGCAGGAAGGATGGAACACCATATATTTT. It yields the protein CASSGQEGWNTIYF.

CDR3 DNA sequence: TGTGCCAGTAGTATGACAGGGGCGCCCGGCACAGATACGCAGTATTTT. Translating gives CASSMTGAPGTDTQYF. This chain uses TRBV19 with TRBJ2-3; 8 bases are shared with TRBD1. Germline V gene sequence: CDR1 LNHDA, CDR2 SQIVND (reference sequence). Trimming removed 3 bases from V and 1 base from J; junction bases left unmatched: 6. The CDR3 loop spans 16 amino acids.

The rearrangement links TRBV4-1 to TRBJ2-5, with TRBD2 as a possible D gene (6 bases). Trimming left V 0 bases short and J 5 bases short, with 13 bases between. The CDR3 is 15 amino acids. The germline V gene has CDR1 MGHRA and CDR2 YSYEKL. In nucleotides, the CDR3 is TGCGCCAGCAGCCAAGAGGGGGGAGTGGGGGAGACCCAGTACTTC. This sequence encodes CASSQEGGVGETQYF.

The chain is built from TRBV7-2 and TRBJ2-7; D assignment may be TRBD1 or TRBD2 (6 bases each). Per the germline V gene, CDR1 is SGHTA and CDR2 is FQGNSA. The ends were cut back, 8 bases at V and 2 bases at J, with 13 bases in the middle. The CDR3 loop spans 13 amino acids. In nucleotides, the CDR3 is TGTGCCAGCGGGGGGACAACCACCTACGAGCAGTACTTC. Translation: CASGGTTTYEQYF.

V gene TRBV29-1 combines with J gene TRBJ2-7; TRBD2 might be the D (6 bases). The CDR3 totals 13 residues. Trimming took 3 bases from V and 5 from J, leaving 14 bases between them. CDR1 SQVTM and CDR2 ANQGSEA come from the germline V gene. The CDR3 DNA follows: TGCAGCGTTGACGCGGGAATCGAAAACGAGCAGTACTTC. It is translated as CSVDAGIENEQYF.